The clone carrying this T cell receptor beta chain has just a few counts. What it binds is not known. This sample stems from a study of T-cell reconstitution after alpha-beta-depleted transplantation in children. Preparation of the TCRbeta library involved a method that used unique molecular identifiers. TCRdb independently ran MiXCR on the PCR reads; one entry per CDR3 protein. Altogether hundreds of thousands of distinct CDR3 sequences are present, roughly 15% being singletons, with the ten largest covering about 39%. The CDR3 is made up of 13 amino acids. Germline-derived CDR1 and CDR2 are GTSNPN and SVGIG (reference sequence). Notes on the study in general: Reportedly, alpha-beta T cells present about two months post-transplant originated from several hundred expanded clones of graft origin. Surviving recipient T cells and thymic progenitors produced the high day-60 TCRbeta diversity seen in some patients. One year post-transplant, T-cell counts and diversity were largely derived from T cells produced anew.

The TCR comes from a male patient aged 2 to 10 who had a stem cell transplant for acute lymphoblastic leukemia, so the T cells may come from the graft donor. The chain links TRBV30 to TRBJ1-5, with D possibly TRBD1 on 5 matching bases. The specimen comprised PBMCs, mostly from graft donor cells, sampled 360 days after TCRalphabeta/CD19-depleted stem cell transplant. CDR3: CVMGGGRNQPQHF. CDR3 in DNA: TGTGTCATGGGGGGGGGACGCAATCAGCCCCAGCATTTT.